This T cell receptor (beta chain) derives from a study of human T cells and chemical hapten exposure. Study-wide background: 2% DPC applied to an approximately 2 cm by approximately 2 cm arm area sensitized donors. Upper-back patches of 0.01% DPC were read at 6 days. General study results and limits: Having alopecia, donors may respond immunologically unlike healthy people.

In TCRdb, the RACE reads were re-called with MiXCR into one record per CDR3 protein. The sample records some 180,000 distinct CDR3 sequences, approximately 20% being singletons. This clonotype was detected only a few times. The antigen remains undetermined. Specified time point: patch test 1, 2 weeks after DPC sensitization. Regarding treatment: therapeutic diphenylcyclopropenone sensitization with weekly scalp DPC. Germline assignment: CDR1 SGHVS and CDR2 FQNEAQ. CDR3 size: 14 residues. Trimming cost V 5 bases and J 5 bases; bases outside gene matches: 6. The chain recombines TRBV7-8 with TRBJ1-1; 9 nucleotides line up with TRBD1. The material sequenced was whole blood, taken in connection with sensitization to the hapten diphenylcyclopropenone (DPC). This receptor was identified in a woman aged 45 to 65 with alopecia areata. Some clones in this sample may be carry-over from other donors' samples. CDR3 DNA: TGTGCCAGCAGCCGTACAGGGGGCGCGACTGAAGCTTTCTTT. It specifies CASSRTGGATEAFF. Drawing the rest from reference TRBV7-8 and TRBJ1-1, the complete variable domain is GAGVSQSPRYKVAKRGQDVALRCDPISGHVSLFWYQQALGQGPEFLTYFQNEAQLDKSGLPSDRFFAERPEGSVSTLKIQRTQQEDSAVYLCASSRTGGATEAFFGQGTRLTVV.